This T cell receptor beta chain was profiled in a study of cytomegalovirus exposure and HLA in healthy donors. On the study more broadly: The study's early data release held some 85 million unique TCRs from HLA-typed donors. General study findings and limits: It was assumed in the presence/absence analyses that sequencing depth was roughly uniform across donors. Evidence from a later analysis indicated that most CMV-associated TCR beta chains looked HLA-restricted. Across donors, most TCRs were seen rarely, yet some public ones were widespread.

Primers for the PCR totalled 60 Vbeta and 13 Jbeta. Method: immunoSEQ multiplex PCR; TCRdb's copy keeps in-frame clones and lacks some. The table has some 160,000 clones, 70% to 85% seen once. This CDR3 has 15 amino acids. CDR1 and CDR2 (germline): MNHNS, SASEGT. V lost 2 bases and J lost 4, with 9 bases in between. As regards this clone: The antigen remains undetermined.

The chain uses TRBV6-1 and TRBJ2-6; perhaps TRBD1 as D (6 bases). The sample taken for sequencing was PBMCs. This receptor was identified in a man between 45 and 60 years old in good health and CMV-seropositive. The CDR3: CASSEWGTGANVLTF. CDR3 nucleotide sequence: TGTGCCAGCAGTGAATGGGGGACAGGGGCCAACGTCCTGACTTTC.